This TCR beta chain was identified in a study of Ad26.COV2.S vaccination and SARS-CoV-2 variants. In the study overall: Once or twice, 56 days apart, Ad26.COV2.S was delivered intramuscularly.

This CDR3 spans 13 amino acids. V dropped 5 bases and J dropped 8; count of bases not matched to a gene: 4. Documented treatment: around 19 received Ad26.COV2.S at low or high dose, single or two shots; a few received placebo; per-sample allocation not given. Samples were taken on day 63 after the first vaccine or placebo injection. An adult aged 18-55 years in Boston served as the donor. The data were produced by immunoSEQ multiplex PCR, yet TCRdb's version contains in-frame clones alone and is incomplete. The data show about half a million clones, 70% to 90% seen once. As regards this clone: Its antigen is as yet unknown.

Findings and caveats of the study: Measures of TCR breadth and depth may have fallen short of total T cell responses.

This specimen was peripheral blood, taken in a trial of Ad26.COV2.S vaccine versus placebo. This receptor was obtained from a person between 18 and 65 years old who received the Ad26.COV2.S COVID-19 vaccine or a placebo. J is TRBJ1-5 and V is TRBV12-3 or TRBV12-4; TRBD1 aligns across 9 bases. This chain's CDR3 is CASSPGTGKPQHF. Here the CDR3 DNA reads TGTGCCAGCAGTCCTGGGACAGGGAAGCCCCAGCATTTT.